Shown below are 9 T cell receptor beta chains from a single sample sequenced in a study of cytomegalovirus exposure and HLA in healthy donors. Amplification used 60 Vbeta primers and 13 Jbeta primers. Libraries were prepared by immunoSEQ multiplex PCR; TCRdb keeps only in-frame clonotypes and omits some of them. The sample contains over 110,000 clones, roughly 80% of which appear only once. The source material was PBMCs. The receptors were sampled from a man aged 18 to 30 in good health and CMV-seronegative.

The chain joins TRBV2 to TRBJ2-7; 8 positions agree with TRBD1. CDR1 SNHLY and CDR2 FYNNEI come from the germline V gene. V was clipped by 6 bases and J by 2 bases; unmatched bases: 9. The length of the CDR3 is 15 residues. This CDR3 is CASRPSQGGTYEQYF. The DNA of the CDR3 is TGTGCCAGCAGGCCCTCACAGGGGGGAACCTACGAGCAGTACTTC.

The chain combines TRBV6-6 with TRBJ1-1; D possibly corresponds to TRBD1 (6 bases). Germline values: CDR1 MNHNY, CDR2 SVGAGI (reference sequence). The CDR3 is 15 residues long. V shed 2 bases and J shed 8 bases, with 18 bases lying between them. The CDR3 bases are TGTGCCAGCAGTTACCCCAAGGGGGGGCCGGTGGAAGCTTTCTTT. Its translation: CASSYPKGGPVEAFF.

In DNA form, the CDR3 reads TGTGCCAGCAGCGTCCATAACACCGGGGAGCTGTTTTTT. Translating gives CASSVHNTGELFF. The chain links TRBV9 to TRBJ2-2, with D hard to call. CDR1 is SGDLS and CDR2 is YYNGEE in the germline V gene. Trimming took off 2 bases at V and 2 bases at J, with 4 bases between the two ends. The CDR3 is 13 residues long.

This clone was found a few times. The chain uses TRBV5-1 and TRBJ2-3; 8 positions agree with TRBD2. CDR1 SGHRS and CDR2 YFSETQ come from the germline V gene. The V segment lost 3 bases and the J segment 1 base; nucleotides outside the gene matches: 7. This CDR3 contains 16 residues. CDR3 sequence reads: CASSYLAGGGTDTQYF. The CDR3, as DNA: TGCGCCAGCAGCTACCTGGCGGGGGGCGGCACAGATACGCAGTATTTT.

Points on this clone: A junction boundary mismatches the germline segment, possibly from a read error. V gene TRBV2 combines with J gene TRBJ2-3; TRBD2 aligns across 14 bases. The CDR3 spans 19 residues. Germline V gene lookup returns CDR1 SNHLY and CDR2 FYNNEI. The CDR3 sequence is CASSRIRTSGRTSTDTQYF. The CDR3 nucleotides are TGCGCCAGCAGCAGAATCCGGACTAGCGGGAGGACTAGCACAGATACGCAGTATTTT.

The chain employs TRBV7-6 and TRBJ1-4; D possibly corresponds to TRBD1 (5 bases). This CDR3 contains 14 residues. CDR1 and CDR2 (germline): SGHVS, FNYEAQ. The V gene lost 6 bases and the J gene lost 7 bases, with 15 bases spanning the gap. The CDR3 bases are TGTGCCAGCAGTTCGGGGACTTATCGTGAAAAACTGTTTTTT. Encoded protein: CASSSGTYREKLFF. Together with reference TRBV7-6 and TRBJ1-4, the CDR3 gives the full variable domain: GAGVSQSPRYKVTKRGQDVALRCDPISGHVSLYWYRQALGQGPEFLTYFNYEAQQDKSGLPNDRFSAERPEGSISTLTIQRTEQRDSAMYRCASSSGTYREKLFFGSGTQLSVL.

The gene calls are TRBV7-2 and TRBJ1-1; D remains ambiguous. V lost 4 bases to trimming and J lost 7 bases, with 19 bases between them. Germline V gene lookup returns CDR1 SGHTA and CDR2 FQGNSA. This CDR3 has 15 amino acids. In nucleotides, the CDR3 is TGTGCCAGCAGCTCCCCCCATACAGTAGACCGTGAAGCTTTCTTT. Protein product: CASSSPHTVDREAFF.

The chain couples TRBV5-1 to TRBJ2-5; 7 bases are a match to TRBD2. The CDR3 has 15 amino acids. Germline V gives CDR1 SGHRS, CDR2 YFSETQ. The V and J ends lost 1 base and 5 bases, in that order; junction bases with no gene match: 8. The CDR3 sequence: CASSLSGGGRETQYF. CDR3 DNA sequence: TGCGCCAGCAGCTTGTCGGGCGGGGGTCGGGAGACCCAGTACTTC.

In this sample, this clone turned up once. This rearrangement joins TRBV6-6 to TRBJ2-7, with 8 bases that match TRBD1. CDR3 length: 14 amino acids. Germline-derived CDR1 and CDR2 are MNHNY and SVGAGI (reference sequence). The ends lost 6 bases at V and 3 bases at J; junction bases unmatched: 7. The CDR3 protein is CASRERQGFYEQYF. CDR3 sequence (DNA): TGTGCCAGCAGAGAACGACAGGGGTTCTACGAGCAGTACTTC.